This T cell receptor (beta chain) was identified during a study of blood T cell repertoires in COVID-19. In the authors' workflow: Reference gene primer amplification gave nucleated cell count estimates. The assay was immunoSEQ multiplex PCR, and TCRdb's table has in-frame clones only and misses some. V, J and clone size were drawn from that table, and D and trimming were deduced from the DNA. This sample has about 280,000 clones; about 90% occur once, and the top ten carry around 1.9%. The CDR3 consists of 14 residues. Looked up from germline, CDR1 is LGHDT and CDR2 is YNNKEL (reference sequence). The ends lost 4 bases at V and 9 bases at J; junction bases unmatched: 6. In assigning cohorts, the study relied on participant-reported clinical history. Two consecutive negative NP/OP PCR tests, clearance, or resolved symptoms defined Cohort 3 recovery.

The receptor was isolated from a woman aged 60 to 75 who had recovered from COVID-19. Material: PBMCs or T cells enriched from blood (not recorded which). The chain couples TRBV3-1 (or the pseudogene TRBV3-2) to TRBJ2-1; 10 bases match TRBD2. The chain's CDR3 is CASSPRAGGGEQFF. The CDR3 coding sequence is TGTGCCAGCAGCCCTCGAGCGGGAGGGGGTGAGCAGTTCTTC.